The 21 T cell receptor beta chains given below trace back to one sample, sequenced in a study of regulatory T cells in long-lasting Graves disease. Arm-PCR of CDR3 regions with iRepertoire HTBI primers generated TCR beta libraries. TCRdb re-called the multiplex PCR reads with MiXCR, one entry per CDR3 protein. Of about 370,000 distinct CDR3 sequences in the sample, 15% to 18% were seen once. Time point denoted: newly diagnosed GD, antithyroid drugs for less than 3 months. Preparation of the TCR library used RNA extracted from PBMCs. Specimen: peripheral blood mononuclear cells (PBMCs), collected at new diagnosis, from a patient treated with antithyroid drugs. These receptors all stem from a female donor with Graves disease.

This clonotype was seen many times. The chain uses TRBV20-1 and TRBJ2-3; 12 nucleotides match TRBD2. The trim removed 0 bases at V and 1 base at J, leaving 2 bases unmatched. The V gene's germline CDR1 is DFQATT and CDR2 SNEGSKA (reference sequence). The CDR3 totals 16 residues. The CDR3 DNA is TGCAGTGCTAGAGATACTAGCGGGGGGCGCACAGATACGCAGTATTTT. Translating it yields CSARDTSGGRTDTQYF.

The genes are TRBV4-3 and TRBJ2-1; the match to TRBD2 covers 10 bases. Per germline, CDR1 LGHNA and CDR2 YSLEER. V lost 0 bases to trimming and J lost 0 bases; unmatched junction nucleotides: 5. The CDR3 is 18 residues long. CDR3 nucleotide sequence: TGCGCCAGCAGCCAAGATCCACTAGCGGGGAACTCCTACAATGAGCAGTTCTTC. This sequence encodes CASSQDPLAGNSYNEQFF.

This clonotype was counted at least ten times. The gene calls are TRBV7-2 and TRBJ1-4; D call uncertain. The germline V and J ends were trimmed by 3 bases and 3 bases, with 8 bases remaining between them. Per the germline V gene, CDR1 is SGHTA and CDR2 is FQGNSA. The CDR3 has 14 residues. CDR3 region: CASSFQFSNEKLFF. CDR3 DNA: TGTGCCAGCAGCTTCCAGTTTTCTAATGAAAAACTGTTTTTT.

This clonotype was picked up many times. This sequence joins TRBV12-3 or TRBV12-4 and TRBJ2-3; 14 bases agree with TRBD2. With 5 bases clipped from V and 0 bases from J, the junction kept 7 bases outside the gene matches. The CDR3 spans 18 residues. The CDR3 spells CASSEGTSGGPSTDTQYF. CDR3 in DNA: TGTGCCAGCAGTGAGGGGACTAGCGGGGGCCCTAGCACAGATACGCAGTATTTT.

The sample holds many counts of this clonotype. The J gene is TRBJ2-5, the V gene TRBV7-2; D is undetermined. V was cut by 3 bases and J by 5 bases, with 13 bases left in between. The CDR3 length is 14 residues. CDR1 and CDR2 (germline): SGHTA, FQGNSA. The chain's CDR3 is CASSFTTDGETQYF. CDR3 bases: TGTGCCAGCAGCTTTACGACCGACGGGGAGACCCAGTACTTC.

This clonotype was seen ten or more times. The chain couples TRBV4-1 to TRBJ2-2; D uncertain. CDR1 is MGHRA, CDR2 YSYEKL, per germline. The CDR3 length is 16 residues. Deletions cut 3 bases from V and 4 bases from J, with 15 bases between. The CDR3 DNA sequence: TGCGCCAGCAGCCACCTAGATTTAGTCGCCACCGGGGAGCTGTTTTTT. This codes for CASSHLDLVATGELFF.

The J gene is TRBJ1-2, the V gene TRBV29-1, with D perhaps matching TRBD1 (5 bases). The CDR3 is 12 amino acids. The germline V gene has CDR1 SQVTM and CDR2 ANQGSEA. V lost 6 bases and J 4 bases, leaving 12 bases between the germline ends. This CDR3 reads CSVNGAGYGYTF. The DNA for the CDR3 is TGCAGCGTCAACGGGGCGGGCTATGGCTACACCTTC.

This clonotype occurred many times. The V and J genes are TRBV4-1 and TRBJ1-5, with D perhaps matching TRBD1 (5 bases). This CDR3 has 15 residues. The V gene's germline CDR1 is MGHRA and CDR2 YSYEKL. V lost 1 base and J 7 bases, leaving 14 bases between the germline ends. The CDR3 nucleotides are TGCGCCAGCAGCCAAGTCCCAGGGTTGGGCCAGCCCCAGCATTTT. Amino acid sequence: CASSQVPGLGQPQHF.

There are many counts of this clonotype. V is TRBV30 and J is TRBJ1-1; D gene unclear. V dropped 2 bases and J dropped 4 bases, with 8 bases sitting between them. The germline V gene encodes CDR1 GTSNPN and CDR2 SVGIG (reference sequence). The CDR3 consists of 12 residues. The chain's CDR3 is CAWSPEGTEAFF. CDR3 nucleotide sequence: TGTGCCTGGAGTCCCGAGGGCACTGAAGCTTTCTTT.

This clonotype was counted ten times or more. The rearrangement uses TRBV28 and TRBJ1-4, with no clear D. With 3 bases removed from V and 8 bases from J, the gap between germline ends came to 10 bases. The CDR3 is 13 amino acids. Germline V gene lookup returns CDR1 MDHEN and CDR2 SYDVKM. The CDR3 loop reads CASSFNPREKLFF. The DNA of the CDR3 is TGTGCCAGCAGTTTCAACCCCCGGGAAAAACTGTTTTTT.

This clonotype was counted a few times. The chain carries TRBV5-4 and TRBJ1-1; D not resolved. CDR3 length equals 15 residues. The V and J ends lost 0 bases and 3 bases respectively, with 12 bases between them. Germline CDR1 and CDR2: SGHNT and YYREEE (reference sequence). The CDR3 nucleotides read TGTGCCAGCAGCTTGGAGAACAGTGATCACACTGAAGCTTTCTTT. It encodes CASSLENSDHTEAFF.

This clonotype has ten or more counts. The J gene is TRBJ1-5, the V gene TRBV20-1, with a weak D call TRBD1 (6 bases). V lost 5 bases and J lost 0, with 14 bases in between. Per the germline V gene, CDR1 is DFQATT and CDR2 is SNEGSKA (reference sequence). This CDR3 region has 15 residues. CDR3 bases: TGCAGTGCTCACTCGGGGGGCCATAGCAATCAGCCCCAGCATTTT. The encoded protein is CSAHSGGHSNQPQHF.

This clonotype came up many times. The chain couples TRBV11-3 to TRBJ2-2; 9 nucleotides match TRBD1. There are 17 residues in the CDR3. Per germline, CDR1 SGHNT and CDR2 YENEEA. The V gene end was trimmed by 1 base and the J gene end by 3 bases; junction bases not matched to a gene: 6. The CDR3 nucleotides are TGTGCCAGCAGCTTAGGAGGGACAGGGACACACACCGGGGAGCTGTTTTTT. It is translated as CASSLGGTGTHTGELFF.

This clonotype was counted at least ten times. The chain employs TRBV5-1 and TRBJ1-2; D remains unclear. V gave up 9 bases and J gave up 10 bases, with 7 bases separating them. The V gene's germline CDR1 is SGHRS and CDR2 YFSETQ. CDR3 length equals 8 residues. This CDR3 reads CANLDYTF. In DNA form, the CDR3 reads TGCGCCAACCTCGACTACACCTTC.

The sample holds many counts of this clonotype. The genes are TRBV20-1 and TRBJ2-2; a weak D match, TRBD2 (6 bases). The germline CDR1 and CDR2 sequences are DFQATT and SNEGSKA (reference sequence). V was pared by 0 bases and J by 3 bases, with 17 bases between. The CDR3 spans 17 residues. This CDR3 reads CSARDQGSGRHTGELFF. CDR3 sequence (DNA): TGCAGTGCTAGAGATCAGGGCAGCGGGCGACACACCGGGGAGCTGTTTTTT.

This chain connects TRBV27 to TRBJ2-3; 7 positions match TRBD2. The germline V gene encodes CDR1 MNHEY and CDR2 SMNVEV (reference sequence). The CDR3 covers 16 residues. Trimming cost V 8 bases and J 7 bases; bases outside gene matches: 18. In DNA, the CDR3 is TGTGCCAGCTATGGGGTCCGGGACTACGGGATGCATACGCAGTATTTT. Translating it yields CASYGVRDYGMHTQYF.

Many counts were recorded for this clonotype. The chain links TRBV6-2 or TRBV6-3 to TRBJ1-1; D is ambiguous. The V end lost 2 bases, the J end lost 4 bases, and 5 bases lay between the germline ends. CDR1 MNHEY and CDR2 SVGEGT come from the germline V gene. The CDR3 extends over 12 amino acids. As DNA, the CDR3 is TGTGCCAGCAGTTACGGCATCACTGAAGCTTTCTTT. Protein product: CASSYGITEAFF.

This clonotype was found many times. The chain uses TRBV29-1 and TRBJ2-5, with D perhaps matching TRBD2 (6 bases). Per germline, CDR1 SQVTM and CDR2 ANQGSEA. The length of the CDR3 is 14 residues. The V end was cut by 4 bases, the J end by 4 bases, with 16 bases between. The CDR3 spells CSVVPGVDPETQYF. The CDR3, as DNA: TGCAGCGTTGTTCCGGGGGTGGACCCAGAGACCCAGTACTTC.

This clonotype came up many times. The chain uses TRBV20-1 and TRBJ1-1, with D unclear. CDR3 size: 14 residues. Trimming left V 3 bases short and J 3 bases short, with 14 bases between. CDR1 DFQATT and CDR2 SNEGSKA come from the germline V gene (reference sequence). The CDR3 DNA sequence: TGCAGTGCTAGGAAAGACGGCGCGGACACTGAAGCTTTCTTT. Encoded protein: CSARKDGADTEAFF.

This clonotype appeared many times. The rearrangement links TRBV12-3 or TRBV12-4 to TRBJ1-3; the D gene is possibly TRBD1 (5 bases). V dropped 5 bases and J dropped 7 bases, with 18 bases sitting between them. The CDR3 has 15 amino acids. DNA for the CDR3: TGTGCCAGCAGTATCCGCACGGGGCGAGGGAACACCATATATTTT. It specifies CASSIRTGRGNTIYF.

As concerns this clonotype: A much larger clonotype is one base distant, so this may be a read error. The V call is TRBV5-4, the J call TRBJ1-4, with TRBD1 matching over 7 bases. The V gene end was trimmed by 3 bases and the J gene end by 14 bases; junction bases not matched to a gene: 4. The CDR3 length is 11 residues. Germline values: CDR1 SGHNT, CDR2 YYREEE (reference sequence). The CDR3 sequence: CASSSDRHLFF. CDR3 coding DNA: TGTGCCAGCAGCTCGGACAGGCACCTGTTTTTT.